The 25 T cell receptor beta chains presented below share a single source sample, sequenced in a study of OX40 agonist ivuxolimab in advanced cancers. Repertoires were generated with immunoSEQ multiplex PCR, while TCRdb's copy carries only in-frame clones and drops some. The table lists about 25,000 clones, over 70% of them singletons. The specimen was CD4+ or CD8+ T cells sorted from blood, collected in a trial of the OX40 agonist ivuxolimab. These receptors originate from an adult with an advanced solid tumor such as melanoma, head and neck, liver or kidney cancer.

In this sample, this clone turned up a few times. The V and J genes are TRBV28 and TRBJ2-1; 8 bases line up with TRBD2. Germline V lookup: CDR1 MDHEN, CDR2 SYDVKM. V gave up 7 bases and J gave up 10 bases; unmatched junction bases: 9. CDR3 length: 13 residues. CDR3 region: CASNRGGLGEQFF. In nucleotides, the CDR3 is TGTGCCAGCAATCGGGGGGGCCTAGGCGAGCAGTTCTTC. Variable domain in full (rest from reference TRBV28 and TRBJ2-1): DVKVTQSSRYLVKRTGEKVFLECVQDMDHENMFWYRQDPGLGLRLIYFSYDVKMKEKGDIPEGYSVSREKKERFSLILESASTNQTSMYLCASNRGGLGEQFFGPGTRLTVL.

This chain joins TRBV4-1 and TRBJ1-5; no reliable D call. The CDR3 is 13 residues long. V lost 1 base and J lost 4, with 5 bases in between. The germline CDR1 and CDR2 sequences are MGHRA and YSYEKL. In nucleotides, the CDR3 is TGCGCCAGCAGCCAAGGACTAAATCAGCCCCAGCATTTT. Translation gives CASSQGLNQPQHF.

V gene TRBV9 combines with J gene TRBJ2-3; 11 bases are shared with TRBD2. The CDR3 length is 15 residues. Losses at the gene ends were 3 bases for V and 2 bases for J; bases not matched to a gene: 2. Germline V gene data show CDR1 as SGDLS and CDR2 as YYNGEE. The CDR3 sequence is CASSAGLAVTDTQYF. CDR3 DNA: TGTGCCAGCAGCGCGGGACTAGCGGTCACAGATACGCAGTATTTT.

V is TRBV7-8 and J is TRBJ2-7, with unresolved D. V shed 4 bases and J shed 2 bases, with 6 bases lying between them. Germline V gene sequence: CDR1 SGHVS, CDR2 FQNEAQ. The CDR3 runs 12 residues. CDR3 loop: CASSSPAYEQYF. The CDR3, as DNA: TGTGCCAGCAGCTCCCCAGCCTACGAGCAGTACTTC.

The chain has TRBV27 and TRBJ2-7; possible D gene TRBD2, 7 bases. Germline V CDR1 and CDR2: MNHEY, SMNVEV (reference sequence). Trimming took 2 bases from V and 0 from J, leaving 17 bases between them. The CDR3 is 17 amino acids. Here the CDR3 DNA reads TGTGCCAGCAGTTTAGTCGAGGGGGGGCTGACCTCCTACGAGCAGTACTTC. Translating it yields CASSLVEGGLTSYEQYF.

V is TRBV23-1 and J is TRBJ2-1; 7 bases are shared with TRBD2. TRBV23-1 is recorded as an ORF, its role being uncertain. The J segment lost 0 bases and the V segment lost 1 base, leaving 3 bases of the junction unmatched. CDR3 length: 16 residues. The CDR3 protein is CASSQFRDYSYNEQFF. In DNA, the CDR3 is TGCGCCAGCAGTCAATTCCGGGACTACTCCTACAATGAGCAGTTCTTC.

This chain connects TRBV11-3 to TRBJ2-1; 7 nucleotides match TRBD2. Germline CDR1 is SGHNT and CDR2 is YENEEA. With V trimmed by 0 bases and J by 8 bases, 4 bases remained unmatched. The CDR3 has 14 amino acids. CDR3 protein: CASSLEAGVDEQFF. Written as DNA, the CDR3 is TGTGCCAGCAGCTTAGAGGCGGGAGTTGATGAGCAGTTCTTC. Using reference TRBV11-3 and TRBJ2-1 for the parts outside the CDR3, the full variable domain is EAGVVQSPRYKIIEKKQPVAFWCNPISGHNTLYWYLQNLGQGPELLIRYENEEAVDDSQLPKDRFSAERLKGVDSTLKIQPAELGDSAVYLCASSLEAGVDEQFFGPGTRLTVL.

The rearrangement uses TRBV10-3 and TRBJ1-1, with D possibly matching TRBD1 (5 bases). The germline CDR1 and CDR2 sequences are ENHRY and SYGVKD. The CDR3 totals 12 residues. The ends were cut back, 11 bases at V and 1 base at J, with 11 bases in the middle. This CDR3 reads CAYGASNTEAFF. The CDR3 DNA sequence: TGTGCCTACGGGGCGTCGAACACTGAAGCTTTCTTT.

The V and J genes are TRBV7-9 and TRBJ1-4, with a tentative D call TRBD1 (5 bases). With 6 bases removed from V and 4 bases from J, the gap between germline ends came to 15 bases. This CDR3 has 15 residues. Per the germline V gene, CDR1 is SEHNR and CDR2 is FQNEAQ (reference sequence). This CDR3 reads CASRSDTGINEKLFF. The CDR3 bases are TGTGCCAGCAGATCGGACACGGGGATTAATGAAAAACTGTTTTTT.

This clone appeared a single time. The chain is built from TRBV29-1 and TRBJ2-7, with D hard to call. Germline values: CDR1 SQVTM, CDR2 ANQGSEA. There are 12 residues in the CDR3. Trimming shortened V by 1 base and J by 2 bases, and 6 bases separated the two germline ends. CDR3: CSVEGATYEQYF. The CDR3 DNA is TGCAGCGTTGAAGGGGCCACCTACGAGCAGTACTTC.

The chain employs TRBV29-1 and TRBJ2-1; 9 bases map to TRBD1. Germline CDR1 reads SQVTM; CDR2 reads ANQGSEA. V was pared by 6 bases and J by 3 bases, with 6 bases of the junction left unmatched. CDR3 length: 14 amino acids. The CDR3 reads CSVAGTGLYNEQFF. The CDR3 bases are TGCAGCGTCGCCGGGACAGGGCTCTACAATGAGCAGTTCTTC.

This chain connects TRBV28 to TRBJ1-1; D not certain. V dropped 4 bases and J dropped 0 bases, with 6 bases sitting between them. The CDR3 sequence is 13 residues long. Germline V lookup: CDR1 MDHEN, CDR2 SYDVKM. The CDR3 here is CASSYYMNTEAFF. CDR3 bases: TGTGCCAGCAGTTACTACATGAACACTGAAGCTTTCTTT.

The chain uses TRBV19 and TRBJ2-7; D gene unclear. The CDR3 loop spans 14 amino acids. Trimming took 1 base from V and 2 from J, leaving 9 bases between them. Germline loops: CDR1 LNHDA, CDR2 SQIVND (reference sequence). CDR3 nucleotides: TGTGCCAGTAGTATAGGGGTACAAGCCTACGAGCAGTACTTC. This codes for CASSIGVQAYEQYF.

The chain joins TRBV10-3 to TRBJ2-1; 7 nucleotides match TRBD2. CDR3 length: 17 residues. Germline V gives CDR1 ENHRY, CDR2 SYGVKD. The ends lost 0 bases at V and 2 bases at J; junction bases unmatched: 7. The CDR3 nucleotides are TGTGCCATCAGTGAGTCGTGGGAGGGTGGCCCCTACAATGAGCAGTTCTTC. The encoded protein is CAISESWEGGPYNEQFF.

J is TRBJ2-2 and V is TRBV6-1, with 7 bases matching TRBD2. The V gene end was trimmed by 2 bases and the J gene end by 4 bases; junction bases not matched to a gene: 10. This CDR3 spans 17 amino acids. Germline loops: CDR1 MNHNS, CDR2 SASEGT. In DNA, the CDR3 is TGTGCCAGCAGTGAATTTGGGGGAGGGCTTTTCACCGGGGAGCTGTTTTTT. This encodes CASSEFGGGLFTGELFF.

By share of the sample, this clone is large. This CDR3 is CASSQVGADEQYF. The CDR3 region has the DNA TGTGCCAGCAGCCAAGTGGGGGCCGACGAGCAGTACTTC. V is TRBV4-2 and J is TRBJ2-7; a possible D gene is TRBD1 (6 bases). V dropped 1 base and J dropped 5 bases, with 9 bases sitting between them. Germline CDR1 and CDR2: LGHNA and YNFKEQ. This CDR3 contains 13 residues.

V usage is TRBV27 and J usage is TRBJ2-1, with D tentatively TRBD1 (5 bases). The length of the CDR3 is 14 residues. V lost 3 bases to trimming and J lost 9 bases, with 15 bases between them. CDR1 MNHEY and CDR2 SMNVEV come from the germline V gene (reference sequence). The CDR3 DNA is TGTGCCAGCAGTTTTATCAGCAGGGTGGGTGAGCAGTTCTTC. Protein product: CASSFISRVGEQFF.

The rearrangement joins TRBV4-2 to TRBJ2-1; 8 bases fit TRBD1. V dropped 0 bases and J dropped 4; count of bases not matched to a gene: 8. The CDR3 loop spans 17 amino acids. Germline values: CDR1 LGHNA, CDR2 YNFKEQ. This chain's CDR3 is CASSQDVWQGAYNEQFF. The CDR3 DNA reads TGTGCCAGCAGCCAAGATGTCTGGCAGGGGGCTTACAATGAGCAGTTCTTC.

The rearrangement joins TRBV6-5 to TRBJ2-5, with 8 bases that match TRBD2. With 1 base clipped from V and 3 bases from J, the junction kept 1 base outside the gene matches. Looked up from germline, CDR1 is MNHEY and CDR2 is SVGAGI. The CDR3 loop spans 14 amino acids. CDR3 loop: CASSYFGGEETQYF. CDR3 coding DNA: TGTGCCAGCAGTTACTTCGGGGGGGAAGAGACCCAGTACTTC.

The V and J genes are TRBV19 and TRBJ2-7; maybe TRBD1 (5 bases). V lost 3 bases to trimming and J lost 6 bases, with 12 bases between them. Germline CDR1 LNHDA, CDR2 SQIVND (reference sequence). This CDR3 has 13 amino acids. The CDR3 region has the DNA TGTGCCAGTAGTATTCAAGCGACAGTCGAGCAGTACTTC. This translates into CASSIQATVEQYF.

The rearrangement uses TRBV28 and TRBJ2-7; D is tentatively TRBD1 or TRBD2 (5 bases each). Germline loops: CDR1 MDHEN, CDR2 SYDVKM. The CDR3 loop spans 15 amino acids. The germline V and J ends were trimmed by 3 bases and 4 bases, with 16 bases remaining between them. CDR3 amino acids: CASSFGASKHYEQYF. The CDR3 coding sequence is TGTGCCAGCAGTTTTGGGGCTAGCAAACATTACGAGCAGTACTTC.

The CDR3 DNA sequence: TGCGCCAGCAGCCAAAGAGGGGGGACTGAGGGGACCCAGTACTTC. It encodes CASSQRGGTEGTQYF. This rearrangement joins TRBV4-3 to TRBJ2-5; D tentatively reads TRBD1 or TRBD2 (6 bases each). Germline CDR1 reads LGHNA; CDR2 reads YSLEER. V was pared by 2 bases and J by 7 bases, with 17 bases between. The CDR3 contains 15 residues.

The V gene is TRBV7-6, the J gene TRBJ2-7; TRBD1 agrees at 12 bases. CDR3 size: 19 residues. The V segment lost 5 bases and the J segment 0 bases; nucleotides outside the gene matches: 14. Germline CDR1 reads SGHVS; CDR2 reads FNYEAQ. CDR3: CASSLRSGQGATSSYEQYF. As DNA, the CDR3 is TGTGCCAGCAGCCTAAGGTCGGGACAGGGGGCAACAAGCTCCTACGAGCAGTACTTC.

The chain links TRBV5-4 to TRBJ2-2, with D unresolved. V lost 0 bases to trimming and J lost 0 bases, with 9 bases between them. CDR1 and CDR2 (germline): SGHNT, YYREEE (reference sequence). CDR3 size: 16 residues. The CDR3 loop is CASSLERDPNTGELFF. CDR3 bases: TGTGCCAGCAGCTTGGAACGCGACCCGAACACCGGGGAGCTGTTTTTT.

The V call is TRBV11-3, the J call TRBJ2-2, with unresolved D. CDR1 and CDR2 (germline): SGHNT, YENEEA. The V end was cut by 5 bases, the J end by 3 bases, with 4 bases between. There are 12 residues in the CDR3. The CDR3, as DNA: TGTGCCAGCAGCGGGTACACCGGGGAGCTGTTTTTT. Protein sequence: CASSGYTGELFF.